This T cell receptor (beta chain) was identified during a study of blood T cell repertoires in COVID-19. Turning to the study itself: Whether acute or convalescent, the COVID-19 samples came from the United States, Italy and Spain. PBMCs, B-cell-depleted T cells, or T cells were the source of the cDNA or gDNA that made up the material.

Generated by immunoSEQ multiplex PCR, the TCRdb table keeps only in-frame clones and is missing some. The sample has under 95,000 clones, roughly 85% seen once. This TCR was sampled from a man aged 50-60 years with COVID-19, enrolled during active disease. Material: peripheral blood.

CDR3 residues: CASSVAGEQYF. The CDR3 nucleotides are TGTGCCAGCAGCGTAGCGGGGGAGCAGTACTTC. The rearrangement links TRBV9 to TRBJ2-7; tentatively, D is TRBD2 (5 bases). The CDR3 is 11 amino acids. Germline V gene lookup returns CDR1 SGDLS and CDR2 YYNGEE. V was cut by 0 bases and J by 7 bases, with 5 bases left in between.